This T cell receptor (beta chain) was obtained from a study of blood T cell repertoires in COVID-19. Study as a whole: The samples span acute and convalescent COVID-19 from the United States, Italy and Spain. PBMCs, B-cell-depleted T cells, or T cells were the source of the cDNA or gDNA that made up the material.

Per the germline V gene, CDR1 is SGHRS and CDR2 is YFSETQ. This CDR3 has 13 amino acids. The V end lost 6 bases, the J end lost 1 base, and 10 bases lay between the germline ends. Original analysis: The assay estimated nucleated cells by amplifying reference gene primers. Clones were read by immunoSEQ multiplex PCR, and TCRdb kept only the in-frame ones, dropping some. For V, J and clone size, that table is used; D and trimming come from the DNA. The sample has 95,000 to 150,000 clones, around 79% seen once. This rearrangement joins TRBV5-1 to TRBJ1-1; D uncertain. What was sequenced was peripheral blood. The clonotype comes from a man aged 70 or older with acute or convalescent COVID-19. DNA of the CDR3: TGCGCCAGCACCGTCACGGGGAACACTGAAGCTTTCTTT. Its translation: CASTVTGNTEAFF.